The 4 T cell receptor beta chains in this list originate from one sample, sequenced in a study of shared clonotypes between healthy human individuals. Assay: immunoSEQ multiplex PCR; the TCRdb copy retains only in-frame clones and omits some. Of about 2.3 million clones detected, around 92% appear once; the ten largest clones hold around 0.4%. Specimen: naive CD4+ T cells from PBMCs. Noted subset: CD45RA+ positively selected. The receptors shown here come from a man aged 18 to 30 in good health. Some clones in this sample may be carry-over from other donors' samples.

Comment on this clone: This sample also contains other DNA sequences that code for the same CDR3. The rearrangement links TRBV5-1 to TRBJ1-2; D not certain. Germline V gene data show CDR1 as SGHRS and CDR2 as YFSETQ. This CDR3 comprises 14 residues. Deletions cut 0 bases from V and 1 base from J, with 7 bases between. In nucleotides, the CDR3 is TGCGCCAGCAGCTTGGAGCCCAGTAACTATGGCTACACCTTC. Its protein product is CASSLEPSNYGYTF. Filled out from reference TRBV5-1 and TRBJ1-2, the complete variable domain reads KAGVTQTPRYLIKTRGQQVTLSCSPISGHRSVSWYQQTPGQGLQFLFEYFSETQRNKGNFPGRFSGRQFSNSRSEMNVSTLELGDSALYLCASSLEPSNYGYTFGSGTRLTVV.

V is TRBV25-1 and J is TRBJ1-5; TRBD1 matches 8 bases. This CDR3 spans 15 amino acids. V shed 5 bases, J shed 5 bases, and the junction held 8 bases outside the gene matches. CDR1 and CDR2 from the germline V gene are MGHDK and SYGVNS. CDR3 sequence reads: CASSPSTGVDQPQHF. CDR3 coding DNA: TGTGCCAGCAGTCCCTCGACAGGGGTGGATCAGCCCCAGCATTTT.

The genes are TRBV11-1 and TRBJ2-1, with D tentatively TRBD2 (5 bases). Deletions cut 4 bases from V and 0 bases from J, with 7 bases between. Germline CDR1 and CDR2: SGHAT and FQDESV (reference sequence). This CDR3 comprises 14 residues. CDR3 loop: CASSSLASYNEQFF. The CDR3 DNA reads as TGTGCCAGCAGCTCGCTAGCCTCCTACAATGAGCAGTTCTTC. Looking up the rest from reference TRBV11-1 and TRBJ2-1 gives the full variable domain: EAEVAQSPRYKITEKSQAVAFWCDPISGHATLYWYRQILGQGPELLVQFQDESVVDDSQLPKDRFSAERLKGVDSTLKIQPAELGDSAMYLCASSSLASYNEQFFGPGTRLTVL.

This clone appeared a few times. This chain joins TRBV4-1 and TRBJ2-6; the D gene is possibly TRBD2 (5 bases). This CDR3 is built from 15 residues. The V end was cut by 3 bases, the J end by 1 base, with 7 bases between. The germline gives CDR1 MGHRA, CDR2 YSYEKL. In nucleotides, the CDR3 is TGCGCCAGCAGCCACGGGGAATCTGGGGCCAACGTCCTGACTTTC. Encoded protein: CASSHGESGANVLTF.